The sample holds many counts of the clone carrying this TCR beta chain. These data originate in a study of T cells in Graves' hyperthyroidism and ophthalmopathy. Using RNA transcripts as the source, TCR beta CDR3 regions were amplified. Initially, a first-round RT-PCR of the TCR CDR3 employed the HTBI primer set. TCRdb reprocessed the multiplex PCR reads via MiXCR and lists one record per CDR3 protein. The sample carries approximately 380,000 distinct CDR3 sequences, more than 12% recorded once. This CDR3 is built from 13 residues. Looked up from germline, CDR1 is GTSNPN and CDR2 is SVGIG (reference sequence). Trimming cost V 0 bases and J 2 bases, with 8 bases left between them.

The chain couples TRBV30 to TRBJ2-7; D possibly corresponds to TRBD1 (5 bases). The TCR comes from a man aged 50 to 59 with Graves' ophthalmopathy. Sequenced material: blood. CDR3 in DNA: TGTGCCTGGAGTGTAGGACACACCTACGAGCAGTACTTC. Amino acids: CAWSVGHTYEQYF.